The 24 T cell receptor beta chains given below trace back to one sample, sequenced in a study of blood T cell repertoires in COVID-19. TCRdb's table, derived via immunoSEQ multiplex PCR, lists solely in-frame clones and lacks some. This sample has roughly 120,000 clones, with 75% to 90% found just once. Source material: peripheral blood. Receptor source: a human donor in a cohort sampled during active COVID-19.

V usage is TRBV6-5 and J usage is TRBJ2-1; 11 nucleotides agree with TRBD2. The V segment lost 4 bases and the J segment 6 bases; nucleotides outside the gene matches: 8. There are 16 residues in the CDR3. Germline CDR1 MNHEY, CDR2 SVGAGI. The DNA of the CDR3 is TGTGCCAGCAGTTCGCCGACTAGCGGGACGCGCAATGAGCAGTTCTTC. Amino acid sequence: CASSSPTSGTRNEQFF.

The V call is TRBV2, the J call TRBJ2-1, with TRBD1 matching 7 bases. The CDR3 covers 14 residues. CDR1 and CDR2 (germline): SNHLY, FYNNEI. Unmatched junction bases numbered 10, after V lost 6 bases and J lost 8 bases. CDR3 residues: CASSPGQVGDEQFF. The DNA of the CDR3 is TGTGCCAGCAGCCCCGGACAGGTCGGGGATGAGCAGTTCTTC. The full variable domain, its missing parts supplied by reference TRBV2 and TRBJ2-1, is EPEVTQTPSHQVTQMGQEVILRCVPISNHLYFYWYRQILGQKVEFLVSFYNNEISEKSEIFDDQFSVERPDGSNFTLKIRSTKLEDSAMYFCASSPGQVGDEQFFGPGTRLTVL.

V is TRBV24-1 and J is TRBJ2-5; D perhaps matches TRBD2 (6 bases). V lost 3 bases and J lost 1, with 17 bases in between. The CDR3 runs 17 residues. Germline V gene sequence: CDR1 KGHDR, CDR2 SFDVKD. Here the CDR3 reads CATSDPPPGARQETQYF. CDR3 nucleotides: TGTGCCACCAGTGATCCTCCCCCGGGAGCCCGCCAAGAGACCCAGTACTTC.

This chain uses TRBV9 with TRBJ2-4, with D perhaps matching TRBD2 (6 bases). Germline V gives CDR1 SGDLS, CDR2 YYNGEE. Deletions cut 0 bases from V and 3 bases from J, with 10 bases between. This CDR3 has 15 residues. CDR3 coding DNA: TGTGCCAGCAGCGTAGGTGCGGACTACAAAAACATTCAGTACTTC. Translated, it gives CASSVGADYKNIQYF.

The V and J genes are TRBV7-9 and TRBJ1-4; D possibly corresponds to TRBD1 (6 bases). The V gene's germline CDR1 is SEHNR and CDR2 FQNEAQ (reference sequence). Trimming stripped 0 bases from V and 5 bases from J, with 13 bases between. This CDR3 is built from 16 residues. The CDR3 DNA reads as TGTGCCAGCAGCTTAGCGCTTCCCAGGGGCAATGAAAAACTGTTTTTT. Its protein is CASSLALPRGNEKLFF. Using reference TRBV7-9 and TRBJ1-4 for the parts outside the CDR3, the full variable domain is DTGVSQNPRHKITKRGQNVTFRCDPISEHNRLYWYRQTLGQGPEFLTYFQNEAQLEKSRLLSDRFSAERPKGSFSTLEIQRTEQGDSAMYLCASSLALPRGNEKLFFGSGTQLSVL.

The chain links TRBV9 to TRBJ1-6, with D tentatively TRBD1 (5 bases). Looked up from germline, CDR1 is SGDLS and CDR2 is YYNGEE. This CDR3 is 15 amino acids long. The germline V and J ends were trimmed by 3 bases and 9 bases, with 16 bases remaining between them. In nucleotides, the CDR3 is TGTGCCAGCAGCGCCCTGGGGCAGGGAGGTTCACCCCTCCACTTT. As protein: CASSALGQGGSPLHF. Based on the CDR3 plus reference TRBV9 and TRBJ1-6, the full variable domain is DSGVTQTPKHLITATGQRVTLRCSPRSGDLSVYWYQQSLDQGLQFLIQYYNGEERAKGNILERFSAQQFPDLHSELNLSSLELGDSALYFCASSALGQGGSPLHFGNGTRLTVT.

The chain links TRBV27 to TRBJ1-4; TRBD1 aligns across 8 bases. The CDR3 has 18 amino acids. Germline CDR1 reads MNHEY; CDR2 reads SMNVEV (reference sequence). V trimming: 6 bases; J trimming: 7 bases; junction bases outside the gene matches: 19. The CDR3 sequence is CASSKERTGNLLGEKLFF. CDR3 in DNA: TGTGCCAGCAGCAAAGAACGGACAGGGAATTTGTTGGGTGAAAAACTGTTTTTT.

The rearrangement links TRBV7-2 to TRBJ2-1; 8 bases are shared with TRBD2. With V trimmed by 5 bases and J by 2 bases, 5 bases remained unmatched. CDR3 length equals 15 residues. Germline lookup yields CDR1 SGHTA and CDR2 FQGNSA. The DNA for the CDR3 is TGTGCCAGCAGCCAAACTAGCGGACCCTACAATGAGCAGTTCTTC. It translates to CASSQTSGPYNEQFF.

This chain uses TRBV7-9 with TRBJ1-6; 8 bases align to TRBD1. V lost 4 bases and J lost 8; bases outside the gene matches: 4. The CDR3 loop spans 14 amino acids. Germline V CDR1 and CDR2: SEHNR, FQNEAQ (reference sequence). CDR3: CASSWNRGDSPLHF. For the CDR3, the DNA is TGTGCCAGCAGCTGGAACAGGGGGGATTCACCCCTCCACTTT.

Only one count was recorded for this clone. The rearrangement uses TRBV15 and TRBJ1-5; tentative D call: TRBD1 (5 bases). This CDR3 region has 15 residues. CDR1 and CDR2 from the germline V gene are LNHNV and YYDKDF (reference sequence). Trimming left V 6 bases short and J 4 bases short, with 16 bases between. The CDR3 loop reads CATSPGKVQNQPQHF. As DNA, the CDR3 is TGTGCCACCAGTCCAGGGAAGGTCCAGAATCAGCCCCAGCATTTT.

The chain has TRBV30 and TRBJ1-1, with TRBD1 matching over 10 bases. The V and J ends lost 2 bases and 1 base, in that order; junction bases with no gene match: 4. Germline V gene data show CDR1 as GTSNPN and CDR2 as SVGIG (reference sequence). The CDR3 totals 15 residues. The chain's CDR3 is CAWSTTGGANTEAFF. The DNA for the CDR3 is TGTGCCTGGAGTACGACAGGGGGCGCGAACACTGAAGCTTTCTTT. Supplemented by reference TRBV30 and TRBJ1-1, the full variable domain reads SQTIHQWPATLVQPVGSPLSLECTVEGTSNPNLYWYRQAAGRGLQLLFYSVGIGQISSEVPQNLSASRPQDRQFILSSKKLLLSDSGFYLCAWSTTGGANTEAFFGQGTRLTVV.

The chain is built from TRBV29-1 and TRBJ2-4; 9 nucleotides align to TRBD1. V shed 6 bases, J shed 8 bases, and the junction held 5 bases outside the gene matches. The CDR3 length is 12 residues. Per germline, CDR1 SQVTM and CDR2 ANQGSEA. CDR3 sequence reads: CSVGQGSDIQYF. The CDR3 DNA sequence: TGCAGCGTAGGACAGGGGTCGGACATTCAGTACTTC.

The CDR3: CATSRATPEWSGNTIYF. The CDR3 DNA is TGTGCCACCAGCAGAGCCACCCCAGAATGGTCTGGAAACACCATATATTTT. This chain links TRBV15 with TRBJ1-3; D gene ambiguous. The CDR3 length is 17 residues. The germline V and J ends were trimmed by 1 base and 1 base, with 14 bases remaining between them. Germline-derived CDR1 and CDR2 are LNHNV and YYDKDF (reference sequence).

The chain has TRBV7-2 and TRBJ1-1; TRBD1 matches at 7 bases. Germline CDR1 and CDR2: SGHTA and FQGNSA. The CDR3 spans 14 residues. V shed 5 bases and J 5 bases; nucleotides not matched to a gene: 8. Here the CDR3 reads CASSLHRGTTEAFF. The CDR3 nucleotides are TGTGCCAGCAGCCTACACAGGGGCACAACTGAAGCTTTCTTT.

This clone occurred a few times. This chain connects TRBV10-3 to TRBJ2-7, with D possibly matching TRBD1 (6 bases). With 11 bases removed from V and 0 bases from J, the gap between germline ends came to 17 bases. Looked up from germline, CDR1 is ENHRY and CDR2 is SYGVKD. This CDR3 contains 14 residues. The CDR3 DNA reads TGTGCCTTAAAACAGGGACGGGACTCCTACGAGCAGTACTTC. It encodes CALKQGRDSYEQYF.

The rearrangement uses TRBV7-2 and TRBJ2-3; possibly TRBD2 for D (6 bases). Germline V CDR1 and CDR2: SGHTA, FQGNSA. The CDR3 contains 15 residues. V was clipped by 5 bases and J by 1 base, with 13 bases between them. The CDR3 region is CASSPPSGGTDTQYF. CDR3 DNA: TGTGCCAGCAGCCCCCCATCGGGGGGCACAGATACGCAGTATTTT.

A single count supports this clone. The chain is built from TRBV7-2 and TRBJ2-2, with 8 bases identical to TRBD1. Trimming cost V 3 bases and J 7 bases; bases outside gene matches: 7. The CDR3 sequence is 15 residues long. Germline-derived CDR1 and CDR2 are SGHTA and FQGNSA. This CDR3 is CASSFGQGAIGELFF. CDR3 coding DNA: TGTGCCAGCAGCTTTGGTCAGGGGGCCATCGGGGAGCTGTTTTTT.

V usage is TRBV30 and J usage is TRBJ1-2; D may be TRBD1 (5 bases). Trimming pared 3 bases from V and 4 bases from J, leaving 15 bases between. The CDR3 loop spans 14 amino acids. Germline V gene sequence: CDR1 GTSNPN, CDR2 SVGIG (reference sequence). The CDR3 region has the DNA TGTGCCTGGAGCGGAGACAGCTTGTCCTATGGCTACACCTTC. Translation gives CAWSGDSLSYGYTF.

A few counts support this clone. This chain uses TRBV13 with TRBJ1-6; D gene ambiguous. The CDR3 has 16 residues. Germline V CDR1 and CDR2: PRHDT, FYEKMQ (reference sequence). Trimming removed 5 bases at V and 9 bases at J, with 20 bases between. This chain's CDR3 is CASSPRGHGVTSPLHF. In DNA form, the CDR3 reads TGTGCCAGCAGCCCGAGAGGGCACGGGGTTACTTCACCCCTCCACTTT. The full variable domain, rest sourced from reference TRBV13 and TRBJ1-6, is AAGVIQSPRHLIKEKRETATLKCYPIPRHDTVYWYQQGPGQDPQFLISFYEKMQSDKGSIPDRFSAQQFSDYHSELNMSSLELGDSALYFCASSPRGHGVTSPLHFGNGTRLTVT.

This clone has only a few counts. The chain employs TRBV15 and TRBJ2-7; 9 nucleotides match TRBD2. V was clipped by 1 base and J by 3 bases; unmatched bases: 7. Germline CDR1 is LNHNV and CDR2 is YYDKDF (reference sequence). The CDR3 consists of 16 residues. The CDR3 region has the DNA TGTGCCACCAGCAGAGGTTCCGAGCGGGGGGTCTACGAGCAGTACTTC. Its protein is CATSRGSERGVYEQYF.

This chain connects TRBV2 to TRBJ2-1, with a possible D match to TRBD2 (6 bases). Germline values: CDR1 SNHLY, CDR2 FYNNEI. This CDR3 is 15 amino acids long. The V and J ends lost 7 bases and 8 bases respectively, with 21 bases between them. CDR3 residues: CASIPTPGVVDEQFF. The CDR3 DNA reads TGTGCCAGCATCCCCACCCCGGGGGTCGTGGATGAGCAGTTCTTC.

The chain's CDR3 is CASSFPRRTFSGANVLTF. CDR3 nucleotides: TGTGCCAGCAGTTTCCCGAGGAGGACCTTCTCTGGGGCCAACGTCCTGACTTTC. V is TRBV28 and J is TRBJ2-6, with a possible D match to TRBD2 (5 bases). The CDR3 runs 18 residues. Germline values: CDR1 MDHEN, CDR2 SYDVKM. V was clipped by 3 bases and J by 0 bases, with 15 bases between them.

CDR3 coding DNA: TGTGCCAGCAGCCCCTCGGCTAACTATGGCTACACCTTC. Protein sequence: CASSPSANYGYTF. The rearrangement uses TRBV7-9 and TRBJ1-2; D is unclear. Germline CDR1 is SEHNR and CDR2 is FQNEAQ (reference sequence). V was pared by 5 bases and J by 0 bases, with 7 bases between. The CDR3 length is 13 residues.

This clone was seen only once. This chain connects TRBV7-2 to TRBJ2-7; D possibly corresponds to TRBD2 (7 bases). This CDR3 is 13 amino acids long. V was pared by 3 bases and J by 6 bases, with 12 bases between. CDR1 SGHTA and CDR2 FQGNSA come from the germline V gene. The CDR3 sequence is CASSFRGGAEQYF. CDR3 sequence (DNA): TGTGCCAGCAGCTTTAGGGGGGGGGCCGAGCAGTACTTC.